This is a list of T cell receptor beta chains from one sample in a study of T cell changes during pregnancy in multiple sclerosis. Profiling relied on immunoSEQ multiplex PCR, and the TCRdb table lists in-frame clones only, not all of them. Of roughly 100,000 clones in the sample, about 90% were seen once. The sample here was peripheral blood, taken before pregnancy. Receptors originate from a female donor with multiple sclerosis, enrolled in a pregnancy study. CDR3s include the opening cysteine and the closing phenylalanine or tryptophan. D genes are given only for firm matches. Size tells how often a clone was seen (once, few, many) or the class of an expanded clone, and some rows leave it out.

clone_size,v_call,j_call,cdr3_length,d_call,cdr3_nt,cdr3_aa
NA,TRBV6-5,TRBJ2-5,12,NA,TGTGCCAGCAGGGGGGGCCAAGAGACCCAGTACTTC,CASRGGQETQYF
NA,TRBV2,TRBJ2-5,14,NA,TGTGCCACCACAATCGGGACATACCAAGAGACCCAGTACTTC,CATTIGTYQETQYF
NA,TRBV2,TRBJ2-7,15,TRBD2,TGTGCCAGCAGTGAAGGAGCGGGGATGACCTACGAGCAGTACTTC,CASSEGAGMTYEQYF
NA,TRBV4-1,TRBJ2-7,17,NA,TGCGCCAGCAGCCAAGATCAACTTGAGGGCCTCTTCTACGAGCAGTACTTC,CASSQDQLEGLFYEQYF
few,TRBV11-3,TRBJ2-7,16,NA,TGTGCCAGCAGCTTACAGGGGACGTCCTGGTCCTACGAGCAGTACTTC,CASSLQGTSWSYEQYF
NA,TRBV2,TRBJ2-1,12,TRBD2,TGTGCCAGCAGAGGCCTAGCGGCTGAGCAGTTCTTC,CASRGLAAEQFF
NA,TRBV28,TRBJ1-1,13,TRBD1,TGTGCCAGCAGAGGCAGGGGGGCCACTGAAGCTTTCTTT,CASRGRGATEAFF
NA,TRBV11-2,TRBJ1-1,14,NA,TGTGCCAGCAGCTTAGGCTTGGGGGGCACTGAAGCTTTCTTT,CASSLGLGGTEAFF
once,TRBV4-1,TRBJ1-6,17,NA,TGCGCCAGCAGCCAAGATAAGGGAGACGGAGGGGTTTCACCCCTCCACTTT,CASSQDKGDGGVSPLHF
NA,TRBV29-1,TRBJ2-3,16,TRBD2,TGCAGCGTTGAAGATTCGAAGGGCGGGGGAAGAGATACGCAGTATTTT,CSVEDSKGGGRDTQYF
NA,TRBV9,TRBJ2-1,16,TRBD2,TGTGCCAGCAGCGTAGCATCCAGCGGGGTCCTGAGTGAGCAGTTCTTC,CASSVASSGVLSEQFF
NA,TRBV30,TRBJ1-2,17,NA,TGTGCCTGGAAGCGCTCGGGACACCAGCCCGCTAACTATGGCTACACCTTC,CAWKRSGHQPANYGYTF
few,TRBV30,TRBJ1-2,13,NA,TGTGCCTGGACTGCGGGAGGGGGGCATGGCTACACCTTC,CAWTAGGGHGYTF
NA,TRBV5-1,TRBJ2-2,12,NA,TGCGCCAGCAGCTTGGAGGACAGGGAGCTGTTTTTT,CASSLEDRELFF
NA,TRBV11-2,TRBJ2-4,17,TRBD1,TGTGCCAGCAGCTTAGGACCGGGACAGGGGGTGGATGACATTCAGTACTTC,CASSLGPGQGVDDIQYF
once,TRBV9,TRBJ1-1,14,NA,TGTGCCAGCAGCGAGGGAGACCTAAACACTGAAGCTTTCTTT,CASSEGDLNTEAFF
NA,TRBV2,TRBJ1-5,14,NA,TGTGCCAGCAGTGTGTCACAAAGAGGTCAGCCCCAGCATTTT,CASSVSQRGQPQHF
NA,TRBV2,TRBJ1-2,13,TRBD1,TGTGCCAGCAGTCGGACAGGGGGATATGGCTACACCTTC,CASSRTGGYGYTF
NA,TRBV6-6,TRBJ1-2,14,TRBD1,TGTGCCAGCAGCTCTATGGGACAGGTCTATGGCTACACCTTC,CASSSMGQVYGYTF
once,TRBV27,TRBJ2-5,15,NA,TGTGCCAGCAGTTTAATGCAGGGGAGAGGAGAGACCCAGTACTTC,CASSLMQGRGETQYF
NA,TRBV28,TRBJ2-2,16,TRBD2,TGTGCCAGCAGTCCCCATAGCGGGGCCAACACCGGGGAGCTGTTTTTT,CASSPHSGANTGELFF
NA,TRBV6-1,TRBJ2-7,14,TRBD1,TGTGCCAGCGGAGCAGGGGACAGAGACTACGAGCAGTACTTC,CASGAGDRDYEQYF
few,TRBV19,TRBJ2-7,13,NA,TGTGCCAGTAGTAGGACTACTACCTACGAGCAGTACTTC,CASSRTTTYEQYF
NA,TRBV20-1,TRBJ2-1,11,NA,TGCAGTGCGTTCGGGGGCAATGAGCAGTTCTTC,CSAFGGNEQFF
NA,TRBV7-2,TRBJ1-4,13,NA,TGTGCCAGCAGCTTAGTACAAGAAGAAAAACTGTTTTTT,CASSLVQEEKLFF
many,TRBV5-1,TRBJ2-7,14,NA,TGCGCCAGCAGCACCGACTCCCATACCTACGAGCAGTACTTC,CASSTDSHTYEQYF
once,TRBV18,TRBJ2-5,16,TRBD1,TGTGCCAGCTCACTGAACCAACAGGGGGCCCAAGAGACCCAGTACTTC,CASSLNQQGAQETQYF
NA,TRBV19,TRBJ2-2,15,NA,TGTGCCAGTAGTACCAGGGTATCGAACACCGGGGAGCTGTTTTTT,CASSTRVSNTGELFF
NA,TRBV21-1,TRBJ1-1,18,NA,TGTGCCAGCAGCAACCCGACCCGGTGTGGACAGCGGAACACTGAAGCTTTCTTT,CASSNPTRCGQRNTEAFF
NA,TRBV28,TRBJ2-7,14,TRBD1,TGTGCCAGCGCCAGGGGGCTAGCAGGCTACGAGCAGTACTTC,CASARGLAGYEQYF
NA,TRBV19,TRBJ2-3,17,NA,TGTGCCAGTAGTCAAGAGGGGCGGGGGCGAAGCACAGATACGCAGTATTTT,CASSQEGRGRSTDTQYF
NA,TRBV19,TRBJ1-3,18,TRBD1,TGTGCCAGTAGTATACGAACCGGGACAGGGAAAACTGGAAACACCATATATTTT,CASSIRTGTGKTGNTIYF
NA,TRBV5-1,TRBJ1-1,15,NA,TGCGCCAGCAGCTCGGGAACAGGGCTGAACACTGAAGCTTTCTTT,CASSSGTGLNTEAFF
NA,TRBV6-5,TRBJ2-3,13,TRBD1,TGTGCCAGCAGTTACGCTGGACAGGCCAAGGAATATTTT,CASSYAGQAKEYF
few,TRBV30,TRBJ1-6,15,TRBD1,TGTGCCTGGAGTACGCGGACAGGGGCGGATTCACCCCTCCACTTT,CAWSTRTGADSPLHF
once,TRBV2,TRBJ1-6,16,NA,TGTGCCAGCAGTGAGATCAAGAGCTCCTATAATTCACCCCTCCACTTT,CASSEIKSSYNSPLHF
NA,TRBV7-3,TRBJ1-1,13,NA,TGTGCCAGCAGCAAGACAGGTAACACTGAAGCTTTCTTT,CASSKTGNTEAFF
NA,TRBV28,TRBJ2-7,14,TRBD2,TGTGCCAGCAGTTTCCAGCGGGAGGGCCACGAGCAGTACTTC,CASSFQREGHEQYF
NA,TRBV30,TRBJ2-7,15,NA,TGTGCCTGGAGTGTCGGGGCAGGGGCGGTCTACGAGCAGTACTTC,CAWSVGAGAVYEQYF
NA,TRBV7-6,TRBJ1-1,17,NA,TGTGCCAGCAGCTTAGGGGTGGGGAGCCCCATGAACACTGAAGCTTTCTTT,CASSLGVGSPMNTEAFF
NA,TRBV11-2,TRBJ1-1,13,NA,TGTGCCAGCAGTTCTGGACACAGCACTGAAGCTTTCTTT,CASSSGHSTEAFF
NA,TRBV7-9,TRBJ2-3,17,TRBD2,TGTGCCAGCAGCCCCCCTAGACTAGCGGGGGCCTCAGATACGCAGTATTTT,CASSPPRLAGASDTQYF
NA,TRBV7-9,TRBJ2-2,15,TRBD1,TGTGCCAGCAGCTCCCCGGGACAGGGGTCCGGGGAGCTGTTTTTT,CASSSPGQGSGELFF
NA,TRBV25-1,TRBJ1-2,13,NA,TGTGCCAGCAGTGAGGGGGCGCTGGGGGGCTACACCTTC,CASSEGALGGYTF
NA,TRBV7-3,TRBJ2-1,13,TRBD2,TGTGCCAGCAGCTATCAGCGGGAGGGTGAGCAGTTCTTC,CASSYQREGEQFF
once,TRBV25-1,TRBJ2-1,13,NA,TGTGCCAGCAGTGAACGTGTAGTCCATGAGCAGTTCTTC,CASSERVVHEQFF
NA,TRBV6-1,TRBJ2-3,16,NA,TGTGCCAGCAGTGAATCCTCCAGGACAGACACAGATACGCAGTATTTT,CASSESSRTDTDTQYF